This T cell receptor beta chain was sequenced during a study of cytomegalovirus exposure and HLA in healthy donors. The CDR3 runs to 13 residues. Trimming took off 5 bases at V and 7 bases at J, with 10 bases between the two ends. CDR1 and CDR2 (germline): SGHRS, YFSETQ. Amplification used 60 Vbeta primers and 13 Jbeta primers. The table came from immunoSEQ multiplex PCR; TCRdb's copy has only in-frame clones and leaves some out. This sample has about 160,000 clones; more than 75% occur once, and the top ten carry over 1.1%. The V gene is TRBV5-1, the J gene TRBJ1-6; a possible D gene is TRBD1 (6 bases). The sequence was obtained from a male donor in good health and CMV-seronegative. The specimen sequenced was PBMCs. CDR3 amino acids: CASSLQGNSPLHF. The CDR3 bases are TGCGCCAGCAGTTTACAGGGAAATTCACCCCTCCACTTT.